This T cell receptor beta chain is from a study of CD8+ T cells in alopecia areata. Germline V lookup: CDR1 SQVTM, CDR2 ANQGSEA. CDR3 length: 10 amino acids. V gave up 6 bases and J gave up 6 bases; unmatched junction bases: 1. Those with alopecia areata gave lesional scalp punch biopsies and peripheral blood. Reverse transcribed after extraction, RNA yielded cDNA as the sequencing template. Method: immunoSEQ multiplex PCR; TCRdb's copy keeps in-frame clones and lacks some. The sample records 120,000 or so clones, around 50% being singletons. The study's findings and limits: Although TCR sharing was seen in mice, sharing across patients was less clear, possibly for HLA-related reasons. Normal skin's resident alphabeta T cells are sequenced alongside lesional scalp T cells.

Details on this clone: The antigen remains unidentified.

The chain recombines TRBV29-1 with TRBJ1-1, with TRBD1 identical over 7 bases. Sequencing input: NKG2D-low CD8+ T cells sorted from blood. The clonotype was recovered from a human donor with alopecia areata. This chain's CDR3 is CSVGQAEAFF. For the CDR3, the DNA is TGCAGCGTCGGACAGGCTGAAGCTTTCTTT.